These 21 T cell receptor delta chains were all obtained from the same sample, sequenced in a study of gamma-delta chains in newborns, infants, children. TCRdb re-called the reads with CATT. Found here are a few thousand delta-chain clones, about half of them singletons; the top ten hold more than 12%. The source material was blood. The receptors derive from a child who received the measles vaccine.

A note on this clone: It is likely a read error: a sequence one base away is far more abundant. This chain links TRAV29/DV5 with TRDJ3, with 12 bases matching TRDD3. The CDR3 is 22 amino acids. The germline CDR1 and CDR2 sequences are NSMFDY and ISSIKDK. J lost 5 bases, V lost 0 bases, and 18 bases had no gene match. The CDR3 sequence: CAASAQVSGGYATVRDTRQMFF. In DNA, the CDR3 is TGTGCAGCAAGCGCGCAGGTATCTGGGGGATACGCTACAGTCCGGGACACCCGACAGATGTTTTTC.

Concerning this clone itself: A read error is possible here, since a much larger clone lies one base away. This chain joins TRDV2 and TRDJ1; 10 bases align to TRDD3. There are 15 residues in the CDR3. From germline, CDR1 is GEAIGNYY and CDR2 EKD. CDR3 in amino acids: CACKGLGDPSDELIF. The CDR3 nucleotides read TGTGCCTGTAAGGGACTGGGGGATCCCTCCGATGAACTCATCTTT.

In regard to this clone: Just one base apart from a much larger clone, this may be a read error. At the DNA level, this CDR3 is encoded by other sequences in the same sample as well. CDR3 residues: CALGEAHSLGGILPFIAYTDKLIF. The CDR3 DNA follows: TGTGCTCTTGGGGAAGCACACAGTCTGGGGGGAATCTTGCCTTTTATCGCGTACACCGATAAACTCATCTTT. The rearrangement links TRDV1 to TRDJ1; 7 bases align to TRDD3. Unmatched junction bases numbered 30, after V lost 2 bases and J lost 0 bases. This CDR3 is 24 amino acids long. Germline values: CDR1 TSWWSYY, CDR2 QGS.

Only a few counts were recorded for this clone. Being one base from a much bigger clone, this may be a read error. The genes are TRAV29/DV5 and TRDJ1; 12 nucleotides align to TRDD3. The germline gives CDR1 NSMFDY, CDR2 ISSIKDK. The CDR3 runs to 24 residues. Trimming removed 4 bases from V and 3 bases from J; junction bases left unmatched: 34. The CDR3 DNA reads as TGTGCAGCAGGATTCATATCTAGGGCTAAGGCATACTGGGGGATACCTACTTGGGCCGATAAACTCATCTTT. It is translated as CAAGFISRAKAYWGIPTWADKLIF.

In regard to this clone: This sequence may be a read error, since a much larger clone differs from it by one base. This chain uses TRDV1 with TRDJ1; D ambiguous. V lost 5 bases and J lost 3, with 16 bases in between. Germline loops: CDR1 TSWWSYY, CDR2 QGS. The CDR3 has 15 residues. The CDR3 nucleotides read TGTGCTCTTGGGCTCGCTATGGGCCTTGCCGATAAACTCATCTTT. Translation gives CALGLAMGLADKLIF.

V and J are TRDV1 and TRDJ1; 7 bases align to TRDD3. The CDR3 extends over 19 amino acids. Germline trimming cut 3 bases from V and 2 bases from J; bases unmatched to any gene: 18. Germline V gene lookup returns CDR1 TSWWSYY and CDR2 QGS. The CDR3 nucleotides are TGTGCTCTTGGGGATCACCTTTGGCTAACTGGGGACGAGACCGATAAACTCATCTTT. Translated, it gives CALGDHLWLTGDETDKLIF.

This clone was picked up a small number of times. Germline and junction disagree at one end, which may indicate a read error. V is TRDV1 and J is TRDJ1; either TRDD2 or TRDD3 may fit D (6 bases each). The CDR3 is 23 amino acids. The germline gives CDR1 TSWWSYY, CDR2 QGS. The CDR3 DNA sequence: TGTGCTCCTGGGGAAGGGCCCCTTCCCCCCCACGCAGTAGGGGACTACACCGACGATAAACTCATCTTT. Translation: CAPGEGPLPPHAVGDYTDDKLIF.

This clone came up once. A much bigger clone sits one base away, suggesting this may be a read error. For the CDR3, the DNA is TGTGCTCTTGGGAACCTAGTGTATCATTCTCTGGGGGATACGCCTCCTTACACCGATAAACACATCTTT. It is translated as CALGNLVYHSLGDTPPYTDKHIF. The chain couples TRDV1 to TRDJ1, with 12 bases matching TRDD3. Germline CDR1 TSWWSYY, CDR2 QGS. The CDR3 has 23 residues.

On this clone itself: The likely explanation is a read error, given a far larger clone one base away. The sample has other DNA sequences that encode this CDR3 too. The rearrangement uses TRDV1 and TRDJ2; D may be TRDD3 (5 bases). The CDR3 runs 22 residues. CDR1 is TSWWSYY and CDR2 is QGS in the germline V gene. Trimming took 3 bases from V and 5 from J, leaving 34 bases between them. In DNA, the CDR3 is TGTGCTCTTGGGGAGTTGGTTAGCCCATTCCCGACAATACTGGAATTAACAGCACAACTCTTCTTT. Protein product: CALGELVSPFPTILELTAQLFF.

A word on this clone: This likely reflects a read error, since a far larger clone is one base away. The chain carries TRDV3 and TRDJ1; 10 nucleotides agree with TRDD3. This CDR3 comprises 18 residues. The V and J ends lost 5 bases and 3 bases, in that order; junction bases with no gene match: 21. Germline values: CDR1 TVYSNPD, CDR2 GDNSRS (reference sequence). The DNA of the CDR3 is TGTGCCGATTTCCTACAGTACTGGGGGATGGGGGAGGCCGATAAACTCATCTTT. This encodes CADFLQYWGMGEADKLIF. The variable domain in full, completed from reference TRDV3 and TRDJ1, reads CDKVTQSSPDQTVASGSEVVLLCTYDTVYSNPDLFWYRIRPDYSFQFVFYGDNSRSEGADFTQGRFSVKHILTQKAFHLVISPVRTEDSATYYCADFLQYWGMGEADKLIFGKGTRVTVEP.

Comments on this clone: This may stem from a read error, because a much larger clone lies one nucleotide away. V usage is TRDV1 and J usage is TRDJ1; TRDD3 matches at 9 bases. This CDR3 region has 24 residues. Germline lookup yields CDR1 TSWWSYY and CDR2 QGS. Here the CDR3 reads CALGESDVSIYWGKPLLYTDRLIF. The CDR3 region has the DNA TGTGCTCTTGGGGAATCTGACGTCTCCATCTACTGGGGGAAACCACTCCTGTACACCGATAGACTCATCTTT.

Comment on this clone: A much bigger clone sits one base away, suggesting this may be a read error. The same CDR3 arises from other DNA sequences in this sample as well. The chain uses TRDV1 and TRDJ1; 9 nucleotides align to TRDD2. The CDR3 loop spans 25 amino acids. The germline CDR1 and CDR2 sequences are TSWWSYY and QGS. This chain's CDR3 is CALGETPLNSPSYVGGSRSDDKLIF. The CDR3 bases are TGTGCTCTCGGGGAAACCCCATTGAATTCGCCTTCCTACGTCGGGGGATCCCGCTCCGACGATAAACTCATCTTT.

A remark on this clone: This may arise from a read error, as a much more abundant clone is one base away. CDR3 DNA: TGTGCCTCTCTCCCCCTTCGGGGAAGGCTCCTACTGGGGGATACGCGCCCTCTTACCTACACCGATAAACTCATCTTT. The encoded protein is CASLPLRGRLLLGDTRPLTYTDKLIF. The chain carries TRDV3 and TRDJ1, with 13 bases lining up with TRDD3. CDR3 size: 26 residues. CDR1 and CDR2 from the germline V gene are TVYSNPD and GDNSRS (reference sequence). V shed 4 bases, J shed 0 bases, and the junction held 38 bases outside the gene matches.

About this clone: This clone may be a read error of a much larger clone one base away. The chain couples TRDV1 to TRDJ1; perhaps TRDD3 as D (5 bases). Germline V CDR1 and CDR2: TSWWSYY, QGS. The CDR3 totals 15 residues. V lost 2 bases, J lost 2 bases, and 12 bases lay in between. CDR3 loop: CALGEGRDRTDKLIF. CDR3 nucleotide sequence: TGTGCTCTTGGGGAAGGCCGGGATCGAACCGATAAACTCATCTTT.

The CDR3 region is CALGELSLLPSHWGIRGELKPSTDKLIF. The CDR3 DNA reads as TGTGCTCTTGGGGAACTATCCCTACTCCCCTCGCACTGGGGGATACGAGGAGAACTAAAACCCTCAACCGATAAACTCATCTTT. The chain links TRDV1 to TRDJ1; 13 bases map to TRDD3. Germline V CDR1 and CDR2: TSWWSYY, QGS. Germline trimming cut 0 bases from V and 2 bases from J; bases unmatched to any gene: 36. The CDR3 runs to 28 residues.

Sample share makes this clone medium-sized. Different DNA sequences within this sample yield the same CDR3. The chain couples TRDV1 to TRDJ1; 13 bases map to TRDD3. Germline loops: CDR1 TSWWSYY, CDR2 QGS. This CDR3 has 24 residues. J gave up 7 bases and V 2 bases, and 31 bases lay outside the gene matches. The CDR3 DNA follows: TGTGCTCTTGGGGAAGCTATAGACCGAACTGGGGGATACGCGAGAATATTCCTTAAGGGTAAACTCATCTTT. Translating it yields CALGEAIDRTGGYARIFLKGKLIF.

This clone is labeled medium-sized. The rearrangement links TRDV1 to TRDJ1; tentatively, D is TRDD3 (6 bases). Germline V gene sequence: CDR1 TSWWSYY, CDR2 QGS. Trimming left V 3 bases short and J 2 bases short, with 16 bases between. The CDR3 extends over 16 amino acids. CDR3 amino acids: CALGDPWGDQTDKLIF. CDR3 DNA sequence: TGTGCTCTTGGGGACCCATGGGGGGACCAGACCGATAAACTCATCTTT.

CDR3 nucleotide sequence: TGTGCTCTTGGGGGACGGCCTTCCTCAACCGGAGGCGATAAACTCATCTTT. This codes for CALGGRPSSTGGDKLIF. The chain combines TRDV1 with TRDJ1; 7 bases are a match to TRDD2. Germline V CDR1 and CDR2: TSWWSYY, QGS. The J segment lost 4 bases and the V segment lost 4 bases, leaving 15 bases of the junction unmatched. This CDR3 has 17 residues.

The chain recombines TRDV1 with TRDJ1; D gene ambiguous. CDR1 is TSWWSYY, CDR2 QGS, per germline. The CDR3 is 15 amino acids. The V end was cut by 2 bases, the J end by 4 bases, with 14 bases between. For the CDR3, the DNA is TGTGCTCTTGGGGAATCAAACCTTACGTTCGATAAACTCATCTTT. This translates into CALGESNLTFDKLIF.

About this clone: A much larger clonotype is one base distant, so this may be a read error. Other DNA sequences from this sample encode an identical CDR3 as well. This chain links TRDV1 with TRDJ1; 8 nucleotides line up with TRDD3. Trimming cost V 1 base and J 2 bases; bases outside gene matches: 30. Germline V gene data show CDR1 as TSWWSYY and CDR2 as QGS. This CDR3 has 24 amino acids. For the CDR3, the DNA is TGTGCTCTTGGGGAACCCCACTGGTGCCTAAAAAGGGGGATAGACCCTTCTGTAACCGATAAACTCATCTTT. Translation gives CALGEPHWCLKRGIDPSVTDKLIF.

Concerning this clone: A far more abundant clone sits one base away, making this likely a read error. The same CDR3 arises from other DNA sequences in this sample as well. The chain employs TRDV1 and TRDJ1, with D possibly being TRDD2 or TRDD3 (6 bases each). CDR1 TSWWSYY and CDR2 QGS come from the germline V gene. V was cut by 3 bases and J by 7 bases, with 27 bases left in between. The CDR3 has 18 amino acids. In DNA, the CDR3 is TGTGCTCTTGGGGAGCTCTATGGGGATTCCTATTCGACCCCTAAACTCATCTTT. Protein: CALGELYGDSYSTPKLIF.